These T cell receptor beta chains were read from a single sample in a study of cytomegalovirus exposure and HLA in healthy donors. This table comes from immunoSEQ multiplex PCR, and its TCRdb copy is limited to in-frame clones, with some not included. This sample has roughly 150,000 clones, with 85% to 90% found just once. The specimen sequenced was PBMCs. Receptors originate from a woman in her 30s in good health and CMV-seronegative. Each CDR3 is given with its conserved first and last residue. A D gene is named only where the DNA matches it firmly. The size entry is marked missing in some rows and otherwise reads once, few, many or a size class.

j_gene	d_gene	abundance	v_gene	CDR3aa	CDR3nt
TRBJ2-3	-	-	TRBV5-4	CASSLRTEGDTQYF	TGTGCCAGCAGCTTAAGGACAGAAGGAGATACGCAGTATTTT
TRBJ1-4	TRBD1	-	TRBV18	CASSTGQRATNEKLFF	TGTGCCAGCTCAACGGGACAGCGTGCAACTAATGAAAAACTGTTTTTT
TRBJ2-2	TRBD1	-	TRBV9	CASSVDDRGAGELFF	TGTGCCAGCAGCGTAGACGACAGGGGAGCCGGGGAGCTGTTTTTT
TRBJ1-1	TRBD1	-	TRBV6-5	CASRYRGNTEAFF	TGTGCCAGCAGATACAGGGGAAACACTGAAGCTTTCTTT
TRBJ2-1	-	-	TRBV5-1	CASSLSGRSNEQFF	TGCGCCAGCTCCTTAAGCGGAAGAAGCAATGAGCAGTTCTTC
TRBJ2-1	-	-	TRBV5-1	CASSLMAWGGNEQFF	TGCGCCAGCAGCTTGATGGCATGGGGAGGAAATGAGCAGTTCTTC
TRBJ1-2	-	few	TRBV11-1	CASSPASNYGYTF	TGTGCCAGCAGCCCAGCTTCTAACTATGGCTACACCTTC
TRBJ2-7	-	-	TRBV6-5	CASSYGRSGVVEQYF	TGTGCCAGCAGTTACGGCCGGTCGGGAGTTGTCGAGCAGTACTTC
TRBJ2-2	-	once	TRBV6-5	CASSYGGARTGELFF	TGTGCCAGCAGTTATGGAGGGGCCCGAACCGGGGAGCTGTTTTTT
TRBJ1-1	-	-	TRBV10-2	CASSGRERVNTEAFF	TGCGCCAGCAGTGGCCGCGAAAGGGTGAACACTGAAGCTTTCTTT
TRBJ2-1	-	few	TRBV12-2	CASRHKRGGAMNEQFF	TGTGCAAGTCGCCATAAGCGCGGGGGGGCGATGAATGAGCAGTTCTTC
TRBJ2-3	-	-	TRBV18	CASSPLYDTQYF	TGTGCCAGCTCACCATTATACGATACGCAGTATTTT
TRBJ2-5	TRBD2	-	TRBV2	CASTGTSGNSQTQYF	TGTGCCAGCACCGGGACTAGCGGCAATTCCCAGACCCAGTACTTC
TRBJ1-4	-	-	TRBV6-6	CASSYAGEKLFF	TGTGCCAGCAGTTACGCAGGGGAAAAACTGTTTTTT
TRBJ2-7	-	-	TRBV6-5	CASSFQSRGPSYEQYF	TGTGCCAGCAGTTTCCAATCTCGCGGGCCCTCCTACGAGCAGTACTTC
TRBJ2-7	-	few	TRBV11-2	CASSLDGQYF	TGTGCCAGCAGCTTAGATGGGCAGTACTTC
TRBJ1-1	TRBD1	-	TRBV9	CASSIGTANTEAFF	TGTGCCAGCAGCATCGGGACAGCGAACACTGAAGCTTTCTTT
TRBJ2-7	-	-	TRBV13	CASRRDGYEQYF	TGTGCCAGCAGAAGAGACGGCTACGAGCAGTACTTC
TRBJ2-7	TRBD2	-	TRBV6-5	CASSYRTSSYEQYF	TGTGCCAGCAGTTACAGGACTAGCTCCTACGAGCAGTACTTC
TRBJ1-1	TRBD1	-	TRBV16	CASSPLDRVNTEAFF	TGTGCCAGCAGCCCGTTAGACAGGGTGAACACTGAAGCTTTCTTT
TRBJ1-2	TRBD1	-	TRBV5-4	CASSVGQGNYGYTF	TGTGCCAGCAGCGTGGGACAGGGGAACTATGGCTACACCTTC
TRBJ1-6	-	once	TRBV6-1	CASSRQNLPDSPLHF	TGTGCCAGCAGCAGACAAAACCTGCCAGATTCACCCCTCCACTTT
TRBJ1-2	TRBD1	-	TRBV18	CASSPLKDRNNGYTF	TGTGCCAGCTCACCACTTAAGGACAGGAACAATGGCTACACCTTC
TRBJ2-7	TRBD2	-	TRBV7-9	CASSTQPSGGEQYF	TGTGCCAGCAGCACGCAACCTAGCGGGGGAGAGCAGTACTTC
TRBJ2-1	TRBD2	-	TRBV27	CASSSVAGWNEQFF	TGTGCCAGCAGTTCGGTAGCGGGATGGAATGAGCAGTTCTTC
TRBJ1-2	-	-	TRBV27	CASSSLLGLSLYGYTF	TGTGCCAGCAGTTCCCTGTTGGGCCTCAGCCTCTATGGCTACACCTTC
TRBJ2-7	TRBD2	-	TRBV5-1	CASRKREQSSYEQYF	TGCGCCAGCAGAAAGCGGGAACAGAGCTCCTACGAGCAGTACTTC
TRBJ2-7	TRBD2	-	TRBV29-1	CSVETSGDYEQYF	TGCAGCGTTGAAACTAGCGGGGACTACGAGCAGTACTTC
TRBJ2-5	-	-	TRBV6-5	CASRRRETQYF	TGTGCCAGCAGACGCCGGGAGACCCAGTACTTC
TRBJ1-1	-	-	TRBV29-1	CSVDVWTMNTEAFF	TGCAGCGTTGACGTATGGACGATGAACACTGAAGCTTTCTTT
TRBJ1-4	TRBD1	-	TRBV7-2	CASSSHRGGTNEKLFF	TGTGCCAGCAGCTCCCACAGGGGGGGAACTAATGAAAAACTGTTTTTT
TRBJ1-4	-	few	TRBV14	CASSLSDGEKLFF	TGTGCCAGCAGCCTCTCGGACGGAGAAAAACTGTTTTTT
TRBJ1-2	-	-	TRBV27	CASSFLEPRGGYTF	TGTGCCAGCAGTTTCCTGGAGCCTCGGGGTGGCTACACCTTC
TRBJ2-2	TRBD2	-	TRBV4-1	CASSQERELAGPGELFF	TGCGCCAGCAGCCAAGAGAGGGAACTAGCGGGACCCGGGGAGCTGTTTTTT
TRBJ2-1	-	few	TRBV7-3	CASSPRPAVNEQFF	TGTGCCAGCAGCCCCCGGCCAGCGGTAAATGAGCAGTTCTTC
TRBJ1-2	TRBD1	-	TRBV19	CASSRDSNYGYTF	TGTGCCAGTAGTCGGGACAGTAACTATGGCTACACCTTC
TRBJ2-7	-	-	TRBV6-5	CASSYGQRSSYEQYF	TGTGCCAGCAGTTACGGGCAACGTTCCTCCTACGAGCAGTACTTC
TRBJ2-7	-	-	TRBV5-6	CASSLDGSYEQYF	TGTGCCAGCAGCCTCGACGGATCCTACGAGCAGTACTTC
TRBJ2-5	-	-	TRBV11-2	CASSFNTETQYF	TGTGCCAGCAGCTTTAACACCGAGACCCAGTACTTC
TRBJ1-1	-	-	TRBV19	CASSIDPERGTEAFF	TGTGCCAGTAGTATAGATCCGGAGAGGGGCACTGAAGCTTTCTTT
TRBJ1-2	-	-	TRBV7-8	CASSLEGPQTLEGYTF	TGTGCCAGCAGCTTAGAAGGGCCCCAGACTCTTGAGGGCTACACCTTC
TRBJ2-7	-	-	TRBV10-3	CAIIWTALYYEQYF	TGTGCCATCATCTGGACAGCCCTTTACTACGAGCAGTACTTC
TRBJ1-2	-	-	TRBV15	CATSTLGFLGYTF	TGTGCCACCAGCACGCTGGGTTTTTTGGGCTACACCTTC
TRBJ1-2	-	-	TRBV7-9	CASSLDPSRTGGYTF	TGTGCCAGCAGCTTAGATCCCAGCAGGACTGGTGGCTACACCTTC
TRBJ1-2	TRBD1	many	TRBV28	CASSLAGQGAYGYTF	TGTGCCAGCAGTTTGGCGGGACAGGGGGCCTATGGCTACACCTTC
TRBJ1-1	-	-	TRBV29-1	CSVELGGGTEAFF	TGCAGCGTTGAACTCGGGGGAGGTACTGAAGCTTTCTTT
TRBJ2-3	-	once	TRBV5-4	CASSLGGREDTQYF	TGTGCCAGCAGCTTGGGTGGCAGGGAAGATACGCAGTATTTT
TRBJ2-2	TRBD1	-	TRBV28	CASSSGGSGTGELFF	TGTGCCAGCAGTTCAGGGGGCTCGGGCACCGGGGAGCTGTTTTTT
TRBJ1-2	-	few	TRBV28	CASRSISGYTF	TGTGCCAGCAGGTCAATTTCGGGCTACACCTTC
TRBJ1-2	-	-	TRBV7-2	CASSLITSSLGYTF	TGTGCCAGCAGCCTAATTACGAGTTCTCTCGGCTACACCTTC
TRBJ2-7	-	-	TRBV7-9	CASSLGQADYEQYF	TGTGCCAGCAGCTTAGGACAGGCCGACTACGAGCAGTACTTC
TRBJ1-5	TRBD1	-	TRBV27	CASSFSDRVNQPQHF	TGTGCCAGCAGTTTCTCCGACAGGGTGAATCAGCCCCAGCATTTT
TRBJ1-2	-	-	TRBV5-5	CASSLGSNYGYTF	TGTGCCAGCAGCTTGGGAAGTAACTATGGCTACACCTTC